Listed below are T cell receptor beta chains from one sample, sequenced in a study of Ad26.COV2.S vaccination and SARS-CoV-2 variants. The repertoire was sequenced with immunoSEQ multiplex PCR; TCRdb's copy has only in-frame clones and lacks some. This sample carries about 440,000 clones, 90% of them seen once, and the ten largest clones take roughly 4%. Sequences were derived from peripheral blood, sampled in a trial of Ad26.COV2.S vaccine versus placebo. The receptor source for this set is a person between 18 and 59 years old who received the Ad26.COV2.S COVID-19 vaccine or a placebo. Each CDR3 is given with its conserved first and last residue. The order of the fields is J gene, D gene, clone size, V gene, CDR3 protein, CDR3 DNA. The D gene is left open where the match is weak. The size field is filled for only some rows; it gives once, few, many or a size class.

>TRBJ1-2|NA|few|TRBV7-9
CASNPELVYTF
TGTGCCAGCAATCCCGAACTTGTCTACACCTTC
>TRBJ2-5|TRBD1|NA|TRBV5-5
CASSLYMGQGVQETQYF
TGTGCCAGCAGCTTGTATATGGGACAGGGGGTTCAAGAGACCCAGTACTTC
>TRBJ2-4|NA|NA|TRBV29-1
CSVGGPGNIQYF
TGCAGCGTCGGGGGGCCGGGAAACATTCAGTACTTC
>TRBJ1-4|TRBD1|NA|TRBV5-1
CASSPDRGESEKLFF
TGCGCCAGCAGCCCGGACAGGGGGGAGAGTGAAAAACTGTTTTTT
>TRBJ2-1|TRBD2|NA|TRBV2
CASSRTSGSSGNEQFF
TGTGCCAGCAGTCGGACTAGCGGGAGCTCGGGCAATGAGCAGTTCTTC
>TRBJ2-2|NA|NA|TRBV6-6
CASSYDRLTGELFF
TGTGCCAGCAGTTACGACAGACTCACCGGGGAGCTGTTTTTT
>TRBJ2-3|NA|NA|TRBV7-3
CASSTGTGRTDTQYF
TGTGCCAGCAGCACCGGGACGGGACGCACAGATACGCAGTATTTT
>TRBJ2-7|TRBD2|NA|TRBV11-2
CASSLTFQRGREEQYF
TGTGCCAGCAGCCTTACATTCCAGCGGGGTAGGGAAGAGCAGTACTTC
>TRBJ2-3|NA|NA|TRBV21-1
CASSKVAEDPDTQYF
TGTGCCAGCAGCAAAGTCGCGGAGGACCCAGATACGCAGTATTTT
>TRBJ1-2|TRBD1|NA|TRBV4-3
CASSQDTGQGLHYGYTF
TGCGCCAGCAGCCAAGACACTGGACAGGGTTTGCACTATGGCTACACCTTC
>TRBJ2-3|NA|NA|TRBV29-1
CSVEQLVSDTQYF
TGCAGCGTAGAGCAACTAGTCTCAGATACGCAGTATTTT
>TRBJ2-5|NA|NA|TRBV30
CAWSAGDRAHPETQYF
TGTGCCTGGAGTGCAGGGGACCGGGCACACCCAGAGACCCAGTACTTC
>TRBJ2-3|TRBD1|NA|TRBV5-4
CASSLVGRQGTDTQYF
TGTGCCAGCAGCTTGGTTGGTCGACAGGGGACAGATACGCAGTATTTT
>TRBJ2-1|NA|NA|TRBV9
CASSPRGSSSYNEQFF
TGTGCCAGCAGCCCTCGGGGTTCGAGCTCCTACAATGAGCAGTTCTTC
>TRBJ2-3|NA|NA|TRBV27
CASSFSTDTQYF
TGTGCCAGCAGTTTTAGCACAGATACGCAGTATTTT
>TRBJ2-4|TRBD1|NA|TRBV5-1
CASSPDRGLAKNIQYF
TGCGCCAGCAGCCCCGACAGGGGGCTTGCCAAAAACATTCAGTACTTC
>TRBJ1-3|NA|NA|TRBV19
CASSIGGAFSGNTIYF
TGTGCCAGTAGTATAGGCGGCGCGTTCTCTGGAAACACCATATATTTT
>TRBJ2-1|NA|NA|TRBV10-3
CAISESPSGSYNEQFF
TGTGCCATCAGTGAGTCCCCCAGCGGCTCCTACAATGAGCAGTTCTTC
>TRBJ2-3|NA|few|TRBV19
CASSTTSGPGTDTQYF
TGTGCCAGTAGTACGACAAGCGGGCCCGGCACAGATACGCAGTATTTT